Shown below are 4 T cell receptor beta chains from a single sample sequenced in a study of Graves' ophthalmopathy and Graves' hyperthyroidism (dated by TCRdb to between 2018 and 2020). Sequencer: Illumina HiSeq 2000. TCR beta CDR3 regions were amplified from RNA transcripts for repertoire sequencing. A first-round RT-PCR used HTBI primers with the Qiagen OneStep RT-PCR kit, followed by a second-round multiplex PCR, size selection and purification. TCRdb reworked the public reads: Q25 trimming with fastp, MiXCR clone assembly, productive beta chains retained. Rows are combined by CDR3 protein, so each entry shows the most common genes and DNA. Counted in this sample were 500,000 to 600,000 distinct CDR3 sequences; roughly 39% of them appeared once. Roughly 4.5% of the sample lies in the top ten. The source material was peripheral blood or thyroid tissue (not recorded which). The source is an adult man with Graves' hyperthyroidism.

This clonotype was seen ten or more times. V and J are TRBV12-3 or TRBV12-4 and TRBJ2-2; no firm D call. With 2 bases removed from V and 4 bases from J, the gap between germline ends came to 8 bases. The CDR3 covers 14 residues. The CDR3 here is CASSLRSVTGELFF. The CDR3, as DNA: TGTGCCAGCAGTTTACGGTCAGTCACCGGGGAGCTGTTTTTT.

This clonotype came up many times. The chain is built from TRBV4-1 and TRBJ2-5; unclear D gene. Germline V gene sequence: CDR1 MGHRA, CDR2 YSYEKL. Trimming stripped 0 bases from V and 3 bases from J, with 5 bases between. The CDR3 is 13 amino acids. The CDR3 reads CASSQEEEETQYF. CDR3 bases: TGCGCCAGCAGCCAAGAAGAGGAAGAGACCCAGTACTTC.

This clonotype was seen many times. V usage is TRBV20-1 and J usage is TRBJ1-1, with 10 positions matching TRBD1. This CDR3 spans 16 amino acids. Germline V gene lookup returns CDR1 DFQATT and CDR2 SNEGSKA (reference sequence). The V segment lost 2 bases and the J segment 0 bases; nucleotides outside the gene matches: 6. The DNA of the CDR3 is TGCAGTGCTAGACCGGGACAGGGGAACCTGAACACTGAAGCTTTCTTT. It is translated as CSARPGQGNLNTEAFF.

The V gene is TRBV29-1, the J gene TRBJ2-3; 11 bases agree with TRBD1. Germline V gene sequence: CDR1 SQVTM, CDR2 ANQGSEA. V trimming: 6 bases; J trimming: 4 bases; junction bases outside the gene matches: 6. This CDR3 comprises 14 residues. The CDR3 bases are TGCAGCGTGTACCGGGACAGGGGGTCAGATACGCAGTATTTT. Translation: CSVYRDRGSDTQYF.